This TCR beta chain came from a study of naive and memory T cell subsets. Both TRBC1 and TRBC2 were covered by a beta constant-region primer of two equimolar oligonucleotides. Nested alpha and beta constant-region primers with the SP2 primer drove four PCR rounds on ligated cDNA. In TCRdb, the UMI-ligation and nested PCR reads were re-called with MiXCR into one record per CDR3 protein. Of just over 80,000 distinct CDR3 sequences in the sample, around 9% are singletons; the top ten hold around 1.3%. This clonotype was recorded at least ten times. Its cognate antigen is unknown. Separate alpha and beta amplification began at the second PCR step. Per germline, CDR1 MNHEY and CDR2 SVGAGI. V lost 0 bases and J lost 7; bases outside the gene matches: 10. This CDR3 spans 16 amino acids. Findings and limits, study-wide: Especially in CD8 cells, naive repertoires contained a few larger clonotypes, possibly CD45RA-re-expressing memory cells.

The chain recombines TRBV6-5 with TRBJ2-7; 9 nucleotides align to TRBD2. The material sequenced was naive CD8+ T cells from blood. The TCR sequence derives from a human donor in good health. CDR3 amino acids: CASSYSGREGLREQYF. In nucleotides, the CDR3 is TGTGCCAGCAGTTACTCGGGGCGGGAGGGCCTGAGAGAGCAGTACTTC.